The rows below give T cell receptor beta chains drawn from one sample of a study of T cells in localized non-small cell lung cancer. Data came from immunoSEQ multiplex PCR; TCRdb stores just in-frame clones and leaves some out. Of more than 10,000 clones listed, about four fifths are singletons. This specimen was peripheral blood, taken before any cancer treatment. All receptors come from a male donor older than 55 with stage I squamous cell lung carcinoma. The CDR3 runs from the conserved cysteine through the conserved F or W. The order of the fields is D gene, J gene, V gene, clone size, CDR3 DNA, CDR3 protein. A D gene is named only where the DNA matches it firmly. The listing skips clone size in some rows; elsewhere it reads once, few, many or a size class.

d_gene: TRBD2; j_gene: TRBJ2-1; v_gene: TRBV10-3; abundance: .; CDR3nt: TGTGCCATCAGCCGGGGACTAGCCGAAAATGAGCAGTTCTTC; CDR3aa: CAISRGLAENEQFF
d_gene: TRBD2; j_gene: TRBJ2-7; v_gene: TRBV29-1; abundance: .; CDR3nt: TGCAGCGTTGCAGGCGGGAGCGGCCACGAGCAGTACTTC; CDR3aa: CSVAGGSGHEQYF
d_gene: .; j_gene: TRBJ2-3; v_gene: TRBV27; abundance: .; CDR3nt: TGTGCCAGCAGTTTACTAGCGCACACAGATACGCAGTATTTT; CDR3aa: CASSLLAHTDTQYF
d_gene: TRBD1; j_gene: TRBJ2-6; v_gene: TRBV2; abundance: .; CDR3nt: TGTGCCAGCGACTTGGGACAGGGGGTAAACTCTGGGGCCAACGTCCTGACTTTC; CDR3aa: CASDLGQGVNSGANVLTF
d_gene: TRBD2; j_gene: TRBJ2-5; v_gene: TRBV9; abundance: .; CDR3nt: TGTGCCAGCAGCGTAGGGACTAGCGTAGGGCAAGAGACCCAGTACTTC; CDR3aa: CASSVGTSVGQETQYF
d_gene: .; j_gene: TRBJ1-1; v_gene: TRBV5-1; abundance: .; CDR3nt: TGCGCCAGCAGCTTGGGTGCGGGGGCTTACACTGAAGCTTTCTTT; CDR3aa: CASSLGAGAYTEAFF
d_gene: .; j_gene: TRBJ2-1; v_gene: TRBV11-2; abundance: few; CDR3nt: TGTGCCAGCAGGCCAACCGGGACGGGGGTAAGGAATGAGCAGTTCTTC; CDR3aa: CASRPTGTGVRNEQFF
d_gene: TRBD1; j_gene: TRBJ2-1; v_gene: TRBV11-2; abundance: .; CDR3nt: TGTGCCAGCAGCTTAGATACGGACAGGGGCAAATGGGATGAGCAGTTCTTC; CDR3aa: CASSLDTDRGKWDEQFF
d_gene: .; j_gene: TRBJ2-3; v_gene: TRBV6-5; abundance: .; CDR3nt: TGTGCCGGCAATCCGATCACAGATACGCAGTATTTT; CDR3aa: CAGNPITDTQYF
d_gene: .; j_gene: TRBJ1-2; v_gene: TRBV2; abundance: .; CDR3nt: TGTGCCAGCAGTTCCCGAGGGTCCGGTGGCTACACCTTC; CDR3aa: CASSSRGSGGYTF
d_gene: .; j_gene: TRBJ2-5; v_gene: TRBV10-3; abundance: .; CDR3nt: TGTGCCATTTTAGACAGTCGCCGAGAGCGGAAGTACTTC; CDR3aa: CAILDSRRERKYF
d_gene: TRBD1; j_gene: TRBJ2-5; v_gene: TRBV20-1; abundance: .; CDR3nt: TGCAGTGCGCCCCAGGGGGCTCGCCACTTC; CDR3aa: CSAPQGARHF
d_gene: .; j_gene: TRBJ2-1; v_gene: TRBV29-1; abundance: .; CDR3nt: TGCAGCGTTGCAACGGCTAGCTACAATGAGCAGTTCTTC; CDR3aa: CSVATASYNEQFF
d_gene: TRBD2; j_gene: TRBJ2-7; v_gene: TRBV5-4; abundance: .; CDR3nt: TGTGCCAGCAGCTCCTTACTAGCGGGGGCTTCCTACGAGCAGTACTTC; CDR3aa: CASSSLLAGASYEQYF
d_gene: TRBD1; j_gene: TRBJ1-5; v_gene: TRBV27; abundance: .; CDR3nt: TGTGCCAGCAGTCCCGAGGACAGGGGGCGGGGTCAGCCCCAGCATTTT; CDR3aa: CASSPEDRGRGQPQHF
d_gene: .; j_gene: TRBJ1-2; v_gene: TRBV2; abundance: .; CDR3nt: TGTGCCAGCAGTGACGGGCCGACACTCTATGGCTACACCTTC; CDR3aa: CASSDGPTLYGYTF
d_gene: .; j_gene: TRBJ2-3; v_gene: TRBV18; abundance: .; CDR3nt: TGTGCCAGCTCACCACCCGGGGATACGCAGTATTTT; CDR3aa: CASSPPGDTQYF
d_gene: TRBD1; j_gene: TRBJ1-3; v_gene: TRBV28; abundance: .; CDR3nt: TGTGCCAGCATTGCACAGGGGGCGCAAGGAAACACCATATATTTT; CDR3aa: CASIAQGAQGNTIYF
d_gene: .; j_gene: TRBJ2-7; v_gene: TRBV27; abundance: few; CDR3nt: TGTGCCAGCAGTTCCATAGCTGGGGCTAGGTACGAGCAGTACTTC; CDR3aa: CASSSIAGARYEQYF
d_gene: TRBD1; j_gene: TRBJ2-2; v_gene: TRBV7-6; abundance: .; CDR3nt: TGTGCCAGCAGCCCCGGACAGGGGCGGACCGGGGAGCTGTTTTTT; CDR3aa: CASSPGQGRTGELFF